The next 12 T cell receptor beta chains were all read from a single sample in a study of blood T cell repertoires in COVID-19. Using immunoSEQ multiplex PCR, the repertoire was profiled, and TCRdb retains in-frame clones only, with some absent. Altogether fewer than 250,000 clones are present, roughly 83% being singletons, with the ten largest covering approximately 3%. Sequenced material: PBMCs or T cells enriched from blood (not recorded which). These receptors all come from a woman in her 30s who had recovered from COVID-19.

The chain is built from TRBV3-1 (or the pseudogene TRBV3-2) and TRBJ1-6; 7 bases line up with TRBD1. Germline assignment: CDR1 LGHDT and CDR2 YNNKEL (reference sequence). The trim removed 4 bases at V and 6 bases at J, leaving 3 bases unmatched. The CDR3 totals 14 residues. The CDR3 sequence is CASSRGQSNSPLHF. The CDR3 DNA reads TGTGCCAGCAGCCGGGGACAGAGTAATTCACCCCTCCACTTT.

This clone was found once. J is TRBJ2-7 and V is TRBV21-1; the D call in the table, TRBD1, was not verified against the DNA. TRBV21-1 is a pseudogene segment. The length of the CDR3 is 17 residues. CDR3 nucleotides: TGTGCCAGCAGCAAAGTAGGGGGGGGACAGGGTCCCTACGAGCAGTACTTC. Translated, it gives CASSKVGGGQGPYEQYF.

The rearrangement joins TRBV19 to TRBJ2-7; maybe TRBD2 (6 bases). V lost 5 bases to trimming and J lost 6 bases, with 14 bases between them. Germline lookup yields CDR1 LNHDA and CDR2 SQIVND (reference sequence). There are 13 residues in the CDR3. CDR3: CASSAYGGSEQYV. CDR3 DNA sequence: TGTGCCAGTAGTGCATACGGGGGATCCGAGCAGTACGTC.

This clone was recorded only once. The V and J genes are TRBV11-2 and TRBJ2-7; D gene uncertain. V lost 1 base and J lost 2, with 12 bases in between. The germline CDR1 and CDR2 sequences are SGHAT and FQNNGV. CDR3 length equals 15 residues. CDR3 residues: CASSLARLVPYEQYF. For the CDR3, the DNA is TGTGCCAGCAGCTTAGCCCGCCTAGTCCCCTACGAGCAGTACTTC.

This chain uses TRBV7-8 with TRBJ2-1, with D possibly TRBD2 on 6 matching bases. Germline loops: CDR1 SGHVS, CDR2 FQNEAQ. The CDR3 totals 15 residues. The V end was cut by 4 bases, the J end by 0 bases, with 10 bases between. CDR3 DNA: TGTGCCAGCAGCTCCCGGGGGAGCTCCTACAATGAGCAGTTCTTC. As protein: CASSSRGSSYNEQFF.

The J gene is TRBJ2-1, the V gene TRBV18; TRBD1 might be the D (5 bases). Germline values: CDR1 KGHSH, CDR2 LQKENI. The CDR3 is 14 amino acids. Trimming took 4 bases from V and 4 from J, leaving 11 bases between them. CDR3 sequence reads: CASSQDSRYNEQFF. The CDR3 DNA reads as TGTGCCAGCTCACAAGACAGCCGATACAATGAGCAGTTCTTC.

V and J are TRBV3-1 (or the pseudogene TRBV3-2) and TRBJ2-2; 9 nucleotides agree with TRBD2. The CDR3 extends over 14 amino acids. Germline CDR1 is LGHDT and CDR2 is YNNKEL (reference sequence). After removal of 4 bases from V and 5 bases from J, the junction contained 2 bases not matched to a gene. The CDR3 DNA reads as TGTGCCAGCAGCCGCGGGGGGGCAACCGGGGAGCTGTTTTTT. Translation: CASSRGGATGELFF.

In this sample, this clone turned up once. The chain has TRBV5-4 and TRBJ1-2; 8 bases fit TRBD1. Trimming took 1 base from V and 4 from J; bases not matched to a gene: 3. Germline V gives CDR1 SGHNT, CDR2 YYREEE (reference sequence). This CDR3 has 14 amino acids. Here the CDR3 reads CASSLQGAGYGYTF. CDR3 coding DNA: TGTGCCAGCAGCTTGCAGGGGGCAGGCTATGGCTACACCTTC.

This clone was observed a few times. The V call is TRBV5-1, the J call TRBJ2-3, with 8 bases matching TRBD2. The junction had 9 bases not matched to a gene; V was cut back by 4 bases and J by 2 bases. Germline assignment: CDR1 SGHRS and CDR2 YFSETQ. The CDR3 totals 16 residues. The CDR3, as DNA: TGCGCCAGCAGCCCGGGACTAGAGGCCCTCACAGATACGCAGTATTTT. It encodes CASSPGLEALTDTQYF.

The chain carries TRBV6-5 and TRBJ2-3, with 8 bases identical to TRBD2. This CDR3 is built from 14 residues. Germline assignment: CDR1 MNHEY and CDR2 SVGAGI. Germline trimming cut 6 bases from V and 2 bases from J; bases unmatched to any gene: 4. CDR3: CASSLAGNTDTQYF. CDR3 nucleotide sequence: TGTGCCAGCAGCTTAGCGGGGAACACAGATACGCAGTATTTT.

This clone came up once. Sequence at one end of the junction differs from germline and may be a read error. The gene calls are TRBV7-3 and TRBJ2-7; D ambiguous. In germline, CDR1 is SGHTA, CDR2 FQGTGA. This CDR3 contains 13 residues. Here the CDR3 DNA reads TGTGCCAGCAGCTCGCCTGATGGGCAGCCAGAGAGCTTC. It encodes CASSSPDGQPESF.

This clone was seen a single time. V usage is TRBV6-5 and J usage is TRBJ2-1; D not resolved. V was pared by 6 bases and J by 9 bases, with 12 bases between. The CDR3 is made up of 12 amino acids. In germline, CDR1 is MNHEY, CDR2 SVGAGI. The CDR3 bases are TGTGCCAGCAGCCCGTTCTCGGGTGAGCAGTTCTTC. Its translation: CASSPFSGEQFF.